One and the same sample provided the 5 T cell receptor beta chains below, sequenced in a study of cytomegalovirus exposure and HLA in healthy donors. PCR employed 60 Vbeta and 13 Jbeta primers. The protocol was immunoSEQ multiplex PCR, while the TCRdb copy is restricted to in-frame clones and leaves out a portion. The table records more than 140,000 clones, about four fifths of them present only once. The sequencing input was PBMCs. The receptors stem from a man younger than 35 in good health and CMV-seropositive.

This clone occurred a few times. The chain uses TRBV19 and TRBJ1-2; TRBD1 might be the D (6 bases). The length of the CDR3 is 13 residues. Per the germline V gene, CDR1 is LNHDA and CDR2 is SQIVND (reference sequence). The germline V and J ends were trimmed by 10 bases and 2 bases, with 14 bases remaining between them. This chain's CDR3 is CATSFRGNYGYTF. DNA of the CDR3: TGTGCCACCTCTTTCAGGGGCAACTATGGCTACACCTTC.

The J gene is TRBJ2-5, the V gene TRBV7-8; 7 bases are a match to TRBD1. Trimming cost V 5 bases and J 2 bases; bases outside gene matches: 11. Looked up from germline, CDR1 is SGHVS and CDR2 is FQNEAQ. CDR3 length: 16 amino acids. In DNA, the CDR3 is TGTGCCAGCAGCATCGATACAGGGGTTCGGCAAGAGACCCAGTACTTC. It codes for CASSIDTGVRQETQYF.

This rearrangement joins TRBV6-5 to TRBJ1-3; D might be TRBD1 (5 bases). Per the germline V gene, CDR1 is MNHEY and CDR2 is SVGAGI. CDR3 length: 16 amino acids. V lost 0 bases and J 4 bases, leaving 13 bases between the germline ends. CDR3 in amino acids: CASSYSIGTGGNTIYF. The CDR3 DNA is TGTGCCAGCAGTTACTCGATCGGCACAGGAGGAAACACCATATATTTT.

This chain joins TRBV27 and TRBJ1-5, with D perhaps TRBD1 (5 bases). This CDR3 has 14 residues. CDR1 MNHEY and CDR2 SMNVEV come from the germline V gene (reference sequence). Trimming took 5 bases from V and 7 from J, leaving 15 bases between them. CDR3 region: CASSPWEGLQPQHF. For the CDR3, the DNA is TGTGCCAGCAGTCCATGGGAGGGGCTACAGCCCCAGCATTTT.

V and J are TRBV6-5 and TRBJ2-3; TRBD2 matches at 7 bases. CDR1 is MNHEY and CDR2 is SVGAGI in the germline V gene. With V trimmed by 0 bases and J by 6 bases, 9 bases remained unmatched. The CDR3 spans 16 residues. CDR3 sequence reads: CASSYSGGGPSDTQYF. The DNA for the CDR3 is TGTGCCAGCAGTTACTCCGGGGGAGGGCCGTCGGATACGCAGTATTTT.